This T cell receptor beta chain is from a study of regulatory T cells in long-lasting Graves disease. Time point specified: newly diagnosed GD, antithyroid drugs for less than 3 months. There was RNA extracted from PBMCs, and the TCR library was made from it. In its sample, this clonotype was seen many times. Both iRepertoire HTBI primers and Arm-PCR of CDR3 regions were used to build the TCR beta libraries. Each CDR3 protein is one row after TCRdb ran MiXCR on the multiplex PCR reads. The sample lists 400,000 to 500,000 distinct CDR3 sequences, 16% occurring once. The V gene's germline CDR1 is MGHRA and CDR2 YSYEKL. The CDR3 length is 11 residues. Trimming stripped 1 base from V and 9 bases from J, with 4 bases between. Another study also made use of these data, one on T cells in Graves' hyperthyroidism and ophthalmopathy.

V is TRBV4-1 and J is TRBJ2-1; D is ambiguous. This specimen was peripheral blood mononuclear cells (PBMCs), taken at new diagnosis, from a patient treated with antithyroid drugs. The source is a young woman with Graves disease. CDR3 loop: CASSQVSEQFF. The CDR3 DNA reads as TGCGCCAGCAGCCAAGTGAGTGAGCAGTTCTTC.